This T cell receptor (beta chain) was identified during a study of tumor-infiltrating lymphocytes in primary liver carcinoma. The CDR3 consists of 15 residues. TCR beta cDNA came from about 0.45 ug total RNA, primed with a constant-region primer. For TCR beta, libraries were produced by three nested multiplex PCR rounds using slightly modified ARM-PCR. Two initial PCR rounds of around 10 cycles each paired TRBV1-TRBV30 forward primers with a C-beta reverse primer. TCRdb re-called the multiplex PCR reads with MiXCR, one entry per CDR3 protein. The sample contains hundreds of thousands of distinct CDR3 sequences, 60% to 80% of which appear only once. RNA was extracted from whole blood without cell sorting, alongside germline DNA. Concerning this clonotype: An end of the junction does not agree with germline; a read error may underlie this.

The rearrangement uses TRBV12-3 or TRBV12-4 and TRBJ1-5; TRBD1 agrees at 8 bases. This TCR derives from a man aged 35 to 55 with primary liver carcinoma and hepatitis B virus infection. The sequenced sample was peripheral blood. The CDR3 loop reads CAGSPSQGDRQPQHF. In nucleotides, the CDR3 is TGTGCCGGCAGTCCATCACAGGGGGACCGTCAGCCCCAGCATTTT.